One TCR beta chain is described in this entry. The data derive from a study of blood T cell repertoires in COVID-19. V lost 5 bases and J 5 bases, leaving 15 bases between the germline ends. Germline-derived CDR1 and CDR2 are MNHEY and SMNVEV (reference sequence). This CDR3 spans 14 amino acids. In the original analysis: Using reference gene primer amplification, nucleated cell counts were estimated. Sequenced by immunoSEQ multiplex PCR; TCRdb stores in-frame clones only, minus some. The V and J calls and clone size come from that table; D and trimming were worked out from the DNA. The sample includes around 190,000 clones, 75% to 90% seen only once; the top ten take roughly 7.5%.

The clonotype comes from a woman in her 70s with COVID-19, enrolled during active disease. The sequenced sample was peripheral blood. The chain uses TRBV27 and TRBJ1-1, with D possibly matching TRBD1 (6 bases). The CDR3 sequence is CASSRLRGHTEAFF. DNA of the CDR3: TGTGCCAGCAGTCGCCTCAGGGGACATACTGAAGCTTTCTTT.